This T cell receptor (beta chain) was profiled in a study of response to subunit inactivated influenza vaccine. Study-wide points: Authors suggested each seasonal influenza vaccination recruits few new T cells.

Comment on this clonotype: Its antigen is as yet unknown.

TCRdb recomputed calls from the RT-PCR reads with MiXCR, one row per CDR3 protein. Here the sample spans 610,000 or so distinct CDR3 sequences, around 13% being singletons. Per germline, CDR1 LGHNA and CDR2 YNFKEQ. The junction had 7 bases not matched to a gene; V was cut back by 4 bases and J by 2 bases. The CDR3 loop spans 15 amino acids. The starting material was PBMCs from blood, obtained approximately 12 days after vaccination. The chain carries TRBV4-2 and TRBJ2-7, with 8 nucleotides matching TRBD1. This sequence was found in a man over 45 who received an inactivated influenza vaccine. The chain's CDR3 is CASSPNPGQAYEQYF. Here the CDR3 DNA reads TGTGCCAGCAGCCCCAACCCGGGACAGGCCTACGAGCAGTACTTC.